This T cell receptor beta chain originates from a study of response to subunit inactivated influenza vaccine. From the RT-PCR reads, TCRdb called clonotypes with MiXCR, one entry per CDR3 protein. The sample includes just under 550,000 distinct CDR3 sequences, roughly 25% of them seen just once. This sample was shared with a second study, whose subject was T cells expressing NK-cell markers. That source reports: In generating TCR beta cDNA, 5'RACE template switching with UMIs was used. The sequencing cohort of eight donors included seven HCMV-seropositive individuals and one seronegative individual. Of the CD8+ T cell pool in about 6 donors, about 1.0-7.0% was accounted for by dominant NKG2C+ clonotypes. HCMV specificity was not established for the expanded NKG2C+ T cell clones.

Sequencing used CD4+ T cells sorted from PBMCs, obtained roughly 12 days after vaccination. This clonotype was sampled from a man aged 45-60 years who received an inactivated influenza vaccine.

In nucleotides, the CDR3 is TGTGCCAGCAGTTACGGGGTCCTGGGAAGAGGAACCGGGGAGCTGTTTTTT. This encodes CASSYGVLGRGTGELFF. The V and J genes are TRBV6-2 or TRBV6-3 and TRBJ2-2; D call uncertain. The V end lost 2 bases, the J end lost 5 bases, and 18 bases lay between the germline ends. Germline V gene lookup returns CDR1 MNHEY and CDR2 SVGEGT. CDR3 length equals 17 residues.